The 12 T cell receptor beta chains listed next were all sequenced from one sample in a study of vaccination effects on CD4 cells after COVID-19. Their antigens remain unidentified. Clones were sequenced by immunoSEQ multiplex PCR, and TCRdb holds only the in-frame ones, with some missing. The sample records around 47,000 clones, roughly two thirds being singletons. ViraFEST expansion of antigen-specific CD4+ T cells with viral peptide pools preceded sequencing. Isolating CD4+ T cells followed approximately ten days of culture. Infection with SARS-CoV-2 occurred in the person between March and December 2020, and PCR confirmed it. The material sequenced was CD4+ T cells from PBMCs cultured with a peptide pool, taken before COVID-19 vaccination. The receptors were gathered from a human donor who had a prior SARS-CoV-2 infection.

This clone is a singleton in its sample. V gene TRBV4-3 combines with J gene TRBJ1-1; D not certain. This CDR3 is 14 amino acids long. The ends were cut back, 2 bases at V and 8 bases at J, with 15 bases in the middle. Germline V CDR1 and CDR2: LGHNA, YSLEER. The CDR3 DNA reads TGCGCCAGCAGCCAACGAACTACCTACCGAGAAGCTTTCTTT. The encoded protein is CASSQRTTYREAFF.

This clone was detected once. The chain uses TRBV6-4 and TRBJ2-1; no reliable D call. V shed 0 bases and J shed 7 bases, with 13 bases lying between them. The CDR3 has 15 amino acids. Germline V gene data show CDR1 as MRHNA and CDR2 as SNTAGT. The CDR3 region has the DNA TGTGCCAGCAGTGACTCCCCCTCCCCACGAAATGAGCAGTTCTTC. It encodes CASSDSPSPRNEQFF.

The V call is TRBV5-1, the J call TRBJ2-7, with 8 bases fitting TRBD2. J gave up 6 bases and V 5 bases, and 13 bases lay outside the gene matches. The CDR3 spans 15 residues. CDR1 SGHRS and CDR2 YFSETQ come from the germline V gene. CDR3 protein: CASRLGGSGEGEQYF. The CDR3 coding sequence is TGCGCCAGCAGACTGGGGGGTAGCGGGGAAGGCGAGCAGTACTTC. The full variable domain, completed using reference TRBV5-1 and TRBJ2-7, is KAGVTQTPRYLIKTRGQQVTLSCSPISGHRSVSWYQQTPGQGLQFLFEYFSETQRNKGNFPGRFSGRQFSNSRSEMNVSTLELGDSALYLCASRLGGSGEGEQYFGPGTRLTVT.

The chain couples TRBV7-2 to TRBJ2-1, with 10 bases fitting TRBD2. With 4 bases clipped from V and 5 bases from J, the junction kept 8 bases outside the gene matches. The germline V gene has CDR1 SGHTA and CDR2 FQGNSA. There are 16 residues in the CDR3. In DNA, the CDR3 is TGTGCCAGCAGCTCACCTCTAGCGGGGGTGAACAATGAGCAGTTCTTC. This codes for CASSSPLAGVNNEQFF. Supplemented by reference TRBV7-2 and TRBJ2-1, the full variable domain reads GAGVSQSPSNKVTEKGKDVELRCDPISGHTALYWYRQSLGQGLEFLIYFQGNSAPDKSGLPSDRFSAERTGGSVSTLTIQRTQQEDSAVYLCASSSPLAGVNNEQFFGPGTRLTVL.

V is TRBV30 and J is TRBJ2-2; D is ambiguous. The ends were cut back, 0 bases at V and 8 bases at J, with 13 bases in the middle. Germline values: CDR1 GTSNPN, CDR2 SVGIG (reference sequence). The CDR3 loop spans 14 amino acids. The CDR3 loop is CAWSVQLRIGELFF. CDR3 bases: TGTGCCTGGAGTGTTCAGTTACGGATTGGGGAGCTGTTTTTT.

J is TRBJ1-2 and V is TRBV5-1; no firm D call. The V end was cut by 0 bases, the J end by 0 bases, with 6 bases between. The CDR3 consists of 14 residues. The germline V gene encodes CDR1 SGHRS and CDR2 YFSETQ. The CDR3, as DNA: TGCGCCAGCAGCTTGGCTCAGTCTAACTATGGCTACACCTTC. It codes for CASSLAQSNYGYTF.

The V and J genes are TRBV5-1 and TRBJ1-3; TRBD1 might be the D (5 bases). Per germline, CDR1 SGHRS and CDR2 YFSETQ. The CDR3 runs to 15 residues. V was trimmed by 4 bases and J by 0 bases, leaving 11 bases between them. In DNA, the CDR3 is TGCGCCAGCAGCCGGGAGGGGCTCTCTGGAAACACCATATATTTT. This sequence encodes CASSREGLSGNTIYF.

V and J are TRBV5-6 and TRBJ2-3, with D perhaps given as TRBD1 or TRBD2 (5 bases each). The CDR3 contains 15 residues. The V end lost 4 bases, the J end lost 2 bases, and 14 bases lay between the germline ends. The V gene's germline CDR1 is SGHDT and CDR2 YYEEEE. CDR3: CASSRDRGVTDTQYF. The DNA of the CDR3 is TGTGCCAGCAGCCGGGACCGAGGAGTCACAGATACGCAGTATTTT.

This chain joins TRBV24-1 and TRBJ1-5, with D hard to call. CDR1 is KGHDR and CDR2 is SFDVKD in the germline V gene. V lost 5 bases and J 0 bases, leaving 4 bases between the germline ends. The CDR3 consists of 13 residues. CDR3 protein: CATSVDSNQPQHF. CDR3 bases: TGTGCCACCAGTGTCGATAGCAATCAGCCCCAGCATTTT.

The chain recombines TRBV5-1 with TRBJ2-7, with 13 bases matching TRBD2. Germline V gene data show CDR1 as SGHRS and CDR2 as YFSETQ. The CDR3 has 15 amino acids. Trimming at V came to 2 bases and at J to 2 bases, leaving 1 base not matched to a gene. CDR3 amino acids: CASSLGTSGTYEQYF. Written as DNA, the CDR3 is TGCGCCAGCAGCTTAGGGACTAGCGGGACCTACGAGCAGTACTTC.

The V gene is TRBV12-5, the J gene TRBJ2-7; 10 nucleotides agree with TRBD1. The CDR3 runs 15 residues. J lost 7 bases, V lost 4 bases, and 10 bases had no gene match. CDR1 LGHNT and CDR2 FRNRAP come from the germline V gene. CDR3 sequence reads: CASGSVGTGVREQYF. In DNA, the CDR3 is TGTGCTAGTGGTTCCGTCGGGACAGGGGTGCGGGAGCAGTACTTC.

This clone was detected only once. V gene TRBV30 combines with J gene TRBJ1-4; D is ambiguous. The germline CDR1 and CDR2 sequences are GTSNPN and SVGIG (reference sequence). The CDR3 totals 14 residues. V lost 2 bases to trimming and J lost 7 bases, with 14 bases between them. The CDR3 coding sequence is TGTGCCTGGAGTTCAGGAGGAGGTGGTGAAAAACTGTTTTTT. This gives the protein CAWSSGGGGEKLFF.